This record looks at one TCR beta chain sequence and its context. The sample originates from a study of blood T cell repertoires in COVID-19. The CDR3 has 17 residues. From germline, CDR1 is MGHRA and CDR2 YSYEKL. Trimming took 0 bases from V and 4 from J, leaving 16 bases between them. As processed by the authors: Amplification from reference gene primers served as the basis for estimated nucleated cell counts. Method: immunoSEQ multiplex PCR; TCRdb's copy keeps in-frame clones and lacks some. That table is the source of V, J and clone size, and D and trimming were worked out from the DNA. Found here are just over 90,000 clones, 70% to 85% of them singletons; the top ten hold approximately 6.8%.

The chain employs TRBV4-1 and TRBJ1-3, with unresolved D. The sample was peripheral blood. The clonotype comes from a man between 65 and 85 years old with acute or convalescent COVID-19. CDR3 protein: CASSQDSPGRAGNTIYF. The CDR3 region has the DNA TGCGCCAGCAGCCAAGATTCCCCAGGCCGCGCGGGAAACACCATATATTTT.